The T cell receptor beta chain under discussion was sequenced for a study of metastatic and nonmetastatic thyroid tumors. Study context: Repertoires of blood and of tissue (tumor or nodule) from malignant and benign thyroid patients were compared. Notes on the study in general: Significantly higher TCR beta diversity was reportedly seen in malignant thyroid tumors than benign nodules, in blood and tumor.

A note on this clone: The target antigen is unknown.

MiXCR re-clonotyped the PCR reads for TCRdb. The top ten clones hold over 6.5% of a sample with around 30,000 clones, less than 20% of them seen once. Germline-derived CDR1 and CDR2 are SGHAT and FQNNGV. The CDR3 contains 16 residues. J lost 2 bases, V lost 5 bases, and 11 bases had no gene match. Thyroid surgery was performed in patients who had received no treatment beforehand. This chain uses TRBV11-2 with TRBJ2-7; 8 positions match TRBD2. The source is a female donor with papillary thyroid cancer or a benign thyroid nodule (not recorded which). Some clones in this sample may be carry-over from other donors' samples. Sequencing was done on a sample of blood. CDR3 bases: TGTGCCAGCAGCCCCGAGGGGCGGGAGGCCGCCTACGAGCAGTACTTC. Its translation is CASSPEGREAAYEQYF.